The rows below give T cell receptor beta chains drawn from one sample of a study of blood T cell repertoires in COVID-19. Only in-frame clones appear in the TCRdb table, and some are missing; sequencing was by immunoSEQ multiplex PCR. This table has about 190,000 clones, about four fifths appearing once. Sequenced sample: peripheral blood. The receptors come from an elderly woman with active or convalescent COVID-19. The CDR3 runs from the conserved cysteine through the conserved F or W. The D gene is left open where the match is weak. Some rows mark clone size as missing; the rest say once, few, many or name a class of expanded clone.

cdr3_nt cdr3_aa clone_size j_call v_call d_call
TGTGCCAGCAGCTTGCCCCAAGTAGGGGGTGGTCTTGGCTACACCTTC CASSLPQVGGGLGYTF . TRBJ1-2 TRBV5-5 .
TGTGCTAGTGGTTTGGGGCAGGGGGGCCAGGGGATTAACACCGGGGAGCTGTTTTTT CASGLGQGGQGINTGELFF . TRBJ2-2 TRBV12-5 .
TGTGCCAGCAGTACCTCTGGAGGGACCTACAATGAGCAGTTCTTC CASSTSGGTYNEQFF . TRBJ2-1 TRBV25-1 .
TGTGCCAGCAGCGGGGCGGGCAGGGGGACTGAAGCTTTCTTT CASSGAGRGTEAFF . TRBJ1-1 TRBV11-2 TRBD1
TGTGCCAGTAGTATTTCAACAGGGGAAGCTGAAAAACTGTTTTTT CASSISTGEAEKLFF . TRBJ1-4 TRBV19 TRBD1
TGTGCCAGCAGCTTAGAACCCGGACATTCGACACTCCCCTACGAGCAGTACTTC CASSLEPGHSTLPYEQYF once TRBJ2-7 TRBV7-6 .
TGTGCCAGCAGCCCACACCGTACCTCCTACAATGAGCAGTTCTTC CASSPHRTSYNEQFF few TRBJ2-1 TRBV7-3 .
TGTGCCAGCAGCCCCGCGGCCCAGAGCTCCTACAATGAGCAGTTCTTC CASSPAAQSSYNEQFF . TRBJ2-1 TRBV4-2 .
TGTGCCAGCAGCGGAGACAGGAACTACGAGCAGTACTTC CASSGDRNYEQYF . TRBJ2-7 TRBV7-6 .
TGTGCCTGGAGTGTAGCCAGGGTTGTCGGGGAGCTGTTTTTT CAWSVARVVGELFF . TRBJ2-2 TRBV30 .
TGTGCCAGTAACAAGGAAACTAGCGGGTGGGGGTACAATGAGCAGTTCTTC CASNKETSGWGYNEQFF many TRBJ2-1 TRBV19 TRBD2
TGTGCCAGCAGCGTAGTCGAAGGAGTGGGGACAGGGGCGTGGGGCTACACCTTC CASSVVEGVGTGAWGYTF . TRBJ1-2 TRBV9 TRBD1
TGTGCCAGCAGTTGGCCGGGGTTGAGCACTGAAGCTTTCTTT CASSWPGLSTEAFF . TRBJ1-1 TRBV28 .
TGTGCCAGCAGCTTAGGAGGTAGCGTCGATGAGCAGTTCTTC CASSLGGSVDEQFF . TRBJ2-1 TRBV11-3 .
TGTGCCAGCGGACAAGGGGGGGGGCTGGATTCACCCCTCCACTTT CASGQGGGLDSPLHF once TRBJ1-6 TRBV7-9 .
TGTGCCATCGTGACAGGTGTCTCCTACGAGCAGTACTTC CAIVTGVSYEQYF . TRBJ2-7 TRBV2 .
TGTGCCAGTAGGCTGCGAGGGGACAGAAGATCTCTCTCCTACAATGAGCAGTTCTTC CASRLRGDRRSLSYNEQFF . TRBJ2-1 TRBV19 TRBD1
TGTGCCAGCAGCTTCTCCGGACTAGCGTCCAATGAGCAGTTCTTC CASSFSGLASNEQFF . TRBJ2-1 TRBV7-8 TRBD2
TGCGCCAGCAGCCCGAGACTAGCGGGAGAGGTAGAGACCCAGTACTTC CASSPRLAGEVETQYF . TRBJ2-5 TRBV5-1 TRBD2
TGCGCCAGCAGCCAAGACCCGCCATCTGGGGCAGACCTCACAGATACGCAGTATTTT CASSQDPPSGADLTDTQYF . TRBJ2-3 TRBV4-1 .
TGTGCCAGCAGCCTGGACAGCTACGAGCAGTACTTC CASSLDSYEQYF many TRBJ2-7 TRBV12-3/TRBV12-4 .
TGCAGCGTTGACCGAAACGTAGGGAGGGCCTACGAGCAGTACTTC CSVDRNVGRAYEQYF . TRBJ2-7 TRBV29-1 TRBD2
TGTGCCAGCAGTTTAGGGGACAGGAGGGGTGAGCAGTTCTTC CASSLGDRRGEQFF . TRBJ2-1 TRBV27 TRBD1
TGTGCCAGCAGCCTCGGCCGACTAGCGGGAGCGTTGAACAATGAGCAGTTCTTC CASSLGRLAGALNNEQFF . TRBJ2-1 TRBV7-9 TRBD2
TGTGCCAGCAGCCCCCTCGAGGTTAGCGGGAGCAATGAGCAGTTCTTC CASSPLEVSGSNEQFF . TRBJ2-1 TRBV5-4 TRBD2
TGTGCCACCAGCAGAGTACCAGGGAATGGCTACACCTTC CATSRVPGNGYTF . TRBJ1-2 TRBV15 .
TGTGCCAGCAGAGTACCCGGACTAGCGGGAGCAGAGCAGTTCTTC CASRVPGLAGAEQFF . TRBJ2-1 TRBV28 TRBD2
TGTGCCAGCTCACCACCGAGTGTAACCTACGAGCAGTACTTC CASSPPSVTYEQYF . TRBJ2-7 TRBV18 .
TGTGCCAGCAGTGAAGTGGTGCGAGGCGAGCAGTACTTC CASSEVVRGEQYF . TRBJ2-7 TRBV6-1 .
TGTGCCAGCAGTGGGTGGGACAGGGCCACCTACGAGCAGTACTTC CASSGWDRATYEQYF few TRBJ2-7 TRBV25-1 TRBD1